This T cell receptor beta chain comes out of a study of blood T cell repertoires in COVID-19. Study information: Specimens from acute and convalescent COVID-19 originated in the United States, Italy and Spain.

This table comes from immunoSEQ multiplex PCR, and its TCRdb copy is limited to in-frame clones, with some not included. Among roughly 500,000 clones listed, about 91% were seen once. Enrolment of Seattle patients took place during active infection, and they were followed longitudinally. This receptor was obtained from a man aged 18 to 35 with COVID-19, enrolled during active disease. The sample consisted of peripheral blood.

The CDR3, as DNA: TGTGCCAGCAGTGTAGCCGCCGGGACAGGGCCCAATGAGCAGTTCTTC. Amino acids: CASSVAAGTGPNEQFF. J is TRBJ2-1 and V is TRBV27; 9 nucleotides agree with TRBD1. The trim removed 5 bases at V and 6 bases at J, leaving 11 bases unmatched. Germline V lookup: CDR1 MNHEY, CDR2 SMNVEV (reference sequence). The CDR3 spans 16 residues.